One and the same sample provided the 26 T cell receptor beta chains below, sequenced in a study of blood T cell repertoires in COVID-19. Some clones are missing from TCRdb's copy, which holds only in-frame ones; the method was immunoSEQ multiplex PCR. The data hold about 190,000 clones, with around 83% observed a single time. Sequences were obtained from PBMCs or T cells enriched from blood (not recorded which). These receptors were collected from a woman aged 25-40 years who had been exposed to COVID-19.

The chain employs TRBV15 and TRBJ1-2, with D possibly being TRBD1 (5 bases). V was cut by 7 bases and J by 3 bases, with 15 bases left in between. Germline V lookup: CDR1 LNHNV, CDR2 YYDKDF (reference sequence). The CDR3 is made up of 14 amino acids. CDR3 residues: CATTPGEVHYGYTF. CDR3 sequence (DNA): TGTGCCACCACCCCGGGGGAGGTCCACTATGGCTACACCTTC.

The V call is TRBV7-6, the J call TRBJ1-1; D possibly corresponds to TRBD1 (5 bases). V lost 0 bases and J 5 bases, leaving 7 bases between the germline ends. Germline-derived CDR1 and CDR2 are SGHVS and FNYEAQ. This CDR3 region has 13 residues. The CDR3 reads CASSLAGVTEAFF. The CDR3 DNA sequence: TGTGCCAGCAGCTTAGCAGGGGTTACTGAAGCTTTCTTT.

This clone was counted once. The chain joins TRBV28 to TRBJ2-1; 12 bases agree with TRBD2. The V gene end was trimmed by 3 bases and the J gene end by 5 bases; junction bases not matched to a gene: 5. This CDR3 has 16 residues. Germline V lookup: CDR1 MDHEN, CDR2 SYDVKM. The CDR3 DNA reads TGTGCCAGCAGTTTCGCGACTAGCGGGAGAAACAATGAGCAGTTCTTC. Amino acids: CASSFATSGRNNEQFF.

This clone was detected only once. The J gene is TRBJ2-5, the V gene TRBV6-5; possible D gene TRBD2, 6 bases. This CDR3 comprises 16 residues. Trimming left V 3 bases short and J 4 bases short, with 18 bases between. Germline CDR1 MNHEY, CDR2 SVGAGI. The CDR3 DNA follows: TGTGCCAGCAGTTATATTCAGGACTATACCGTAGAGACCCAGTACTTC. This encodes CASSYIQDYTVETQYF.

This clone has just one count. The chain uses TRBV7-2 and TRBJ2-3; no firm D call. CDR3 length equals 16 residues. The ends were cut back, 6 bases at V and 0 bases at J, with 16 bases in the middle. Germline V gene data show CDR1 as SGHTA and CDR2 as FQGNSA. CDR3 in amino acids: CASSSLARFSTDTQYF. In DNA, the CDR3 is TGTGCCAGCAGTTCGCTGGCCAGGTTCAGCACAGATACGCAGTATTTT.

The V and J genes are TRBV14 and TRBJ2-2; 10 bases map to TRBD2. CDR3 length: 17 amino acids. Germline V lookup: CDR1 SGHDN, CDR2 FVKESK. V trimming: 1 base; J trimming: 2 bases; junction bases outside the gene matches: 4. This CDR3 reads CASSQGGLADNTGELFF. Here the CDR3 DNA reads TGTGCCAGCAGCCAAGGTGGACTAGCGGATAACACCGGGGAGCTGTTTTTT.

The chain combines TRBV6-5 with TRBJ2-3, with TRBD1 as a possible D gene (7 bases). Trimming stripped 8 bases from V and 7 bases from J, with 16 bases between. From germline, CDR1 is MNHEY and CDR2 SVGAGI. The CDR3 extends over 13 amino acids. CDR3 coding DNA: TGTGCCAGCGAGGAGGGCAGGGGGTATACGCAGTATTTT. Its translation is CASEEGRGYTQYF.

This clone was seen a single time. The V call is TRBV15, the J call TRBJ2-7; D not resolved. This CDR3 has 13 amino acids. Germline loops: CDR1 LNHNV, CDR2 YYDKDF (reference sequence). The V end lost 1 base, the J end lost 5 bases, and 9 bases lay between the germline ends. The CDR3 DNA reads as TGTGCCACCAGCAGAGGAGAGATTGACGAGCAGTACTTC. Its translation is CATSRGEIDEQYF.

The J gene is TRBJ1-2, the V gene TRBV19; 9 nucleotides line up with TRBD1. Germline V CDR1 and CDR2: LNHDA, SQIVND (reference sequence). The V gene end was trimmed by 5 bases and the J gene end by 4 bases; junction bases not matched to a gene: 14. The CDR3 is 17 amino acids. Here the CDR3 reads CASSPVRDRALSYGYTF. CDR3 nucleotide sequence: TGTGCCAGTAGTCCCGTCCGGGACAGGGCTCTGAGCTATGGCTACACCTTC.

The rearrangement joins TRBV9 to TRBJ2-1; 15 bases fit TRBD2. V was clipped by 4 bases and J by 6 bases; unmatched bases: 2. The CDR3 is 15 amino acids. The germline V gene encodes CDR1 SGDLS and CDR2 YYNGEE. CDR3 region: CASSPGLAGGNEQFF. Written as DNA, the CDR3 is TGTGCCAGCAGCCCGGGACTAGCGGGGGGCAATGAGCAGTTCTTC.

The CDR3: CASSLEGNSLAFF. Written as DNA, the CDR3 is TGTGCCAGCAGCTTAGAGGGGAACTCGTTGGCTTTCTTT. This chain connects TRBV7-9 to TRBJ1-1, with a tentative D call TRBD1 (5 bases). CDR1 and CDR2 (germline): SEHNR, FQNEAQ (reference sequence). Trimming pared 1 base from V and 11 bases from J, leaving 14 bases between. This CDR3 comprises 13 residues.

This chain uses TRBV19 with TRBJ2-7; 8 bases align to TRBD2. J gave up 3 bases and V 10 bases, and 14 bases lay outside the gene matches. The CDR3 extends over 15 amino acids. Germline V lookup: CDR1 LNHDA, CDR2 SQIVND (reference sequence). The CDR3 reads CATQKAGGLIYEQYF. The DNA for the CDR3 is TGTGCCACCCAAAAGGCGGGGGGACTAATCTACGAGCAGTACTTC.

This chain links TRBV15 with TRBJ1-2; D unclear. This CDR3 is built from 17 residues. The V and J ends lost 0 bases and 4 bases respectively, with 18 bases between them. Germline V lookup: CDR1 LNHNV, CDR2 YYDKDF (reference sequence). The DNA of the CDR3 is TGTGCCACCAGCAGAGATTGGAGATCTGGCTTAGGCTATGGCTACACCTTC. Translated: CATSRDWRSGLGYGYTF.

This chain joins TRBV5-1 and TRBJ1-1; no definite D call. V was trimmed by 1 base and J by 3 bases, leaving 13 bases between them. Germline loops: CDR1 SGHRS, CDR2 YFSETQ. The CDR3 has 15 amino acids. DNA for the CDR3: TGCGCCAGCAGCTTGACACCCGAGGTTCACACTGAAGCTTTCTTT. This sequence encodes CASSLTPEVHTEAFF.

CDR3 loop: CASSFGTDLWEQYF. The CDR3 nucleotides are TGTGCCAGCAGCTTTGGGACAGATCTTTGGGAGCAGTACTTC. The chain carries TRBV11-2 and TRBJ2-7; 7 bases are shared with TRBD1. Germline trimming cut 3 bases from V and 7 bases from J; bases unmatched to any gene: 9. The CDR3 totals 14 residues. Germline CDR1 is SGHAT and CDR2 is FQNNGV.

This rearrangement joins TRBV2 to TRBJ2-5, with 8 bases lining up with TRBD2. The germline gives CDR1 SNHLY, CDR2 FYNNEI. V trimming: 3 bases; J trimming: 2 bases; junction bases outside the gene matches: 11. This CDR3 has 17 amino acids. The CDR3 sequence is CASSDYSGTRNQETQYF. CDR3 DNA: TGTGCCAGCAGTGATTACTCCGGGACTAGAAATCAAGAGACCCAGTACTTC.

The chain carries TRBV9 and TRBJ1-1; 9 nucleotides agree with TRBD1. Germline CDR1 SGDLS, CDR2 YYNGEE. CDR3 length: 15 amino acids. The trim removed 4 bases at V and 4 bases at J, leaving 8 bases unmatched. In DNA form, the CDR3 reads TGTGCCAGCAGCCCTAGCCAGACAGGGGGCACTGAAGCTTTCTTT. Translating gives CASSPSQTGGTEAFF.

The chain has TRBV7-8 and TRBJ1-6; weak D call: TRBD1 (6 bases). V was clipped by 1 base and J by 2 bases, with 15 bases between them. Germline-derived CDR1 and CDR2 are SGHVS and FQNEAQ. This CDR3 is 18 amino acids long. The CDR3, as DNA: TGTGCCAGCAGCTTAGTTGAGGCGGGGGGCACCTATAATTCACCCCTCCACTTT. It specifies CASSLVEAGGTYNSPLHF. Combining the CDR3 with reference TRBV7-8 and TRBJ1-6 gives the whole variable domain GAGVSQSPRYKVAKRGQDVALRCDPISGHVSLFWYQQALGQGPEFLTYFQNEAQLDKSGLPSDRFFAERPEGSVSTLKIQRTQQEDSAVYLCASSLVEAGGTYNSPLHFGNGTRLTVT.

This clone is a singleton in its sample. In DNA, the CDR3 is TGTGCCAGCAGCTCATGGGCCGGGACAGCGACGTATGGCTACACCTTC. Its translation: CASSSWAGTATYGYTF. The V gene is TRBV7-9, the J gene TRBJ1-2; TRBD1 aligns across 7 bases. Germline-derived CDR1 and CDR2 are SEHNR and FQNEAQ (reference sequence). With V trimmed by 4 bases and J by 5 bases, 13 bases remained unmatched. This CDR3 contains 16 residues.

The rearrangement links TRBV21-1 to TRBJ2-2; whether TRBD1, the table's D call, matches the DNA was not checked. TRBV21-1 is recorded as a pseudogene. The CDR3 consists of 16 residues. The CDR3 here is CASSSRTVGSIGELFF. For the CDR3, the DNA is TGTGCCAGCAGCTCCCGGACAGTGGGAAGTATCGGGGAGCTGTTTTTT.

The J gene is TRBJ2-3, the V gene TRBV27; TRBD1 is a possible D gene (6 bases). Trimming removed 5 bases from V and 2 bases from J, with 23 bases in between. CDR1 is MNHEY and CDR2 is SMNVEV in the germline V gene (reference sequence). The CDR3 covers 18 residues. DNA of the CDR3: TGTGCCAGCAGTCCCTTCGACACCTCCGACAGGTTCACAGATACGCAGTATTTT. This translates into CASSPFDTSDRFTDTQYF.

The DNA for the CDR3 is TGTGCCAGTAGTATAGTCCTAGCGAGAACCTACGAGCAGTACTTC. Translating gives CASSIVLARTYEQYF. The rearrangement uses TRBV19 and TRBJ2-7; D might be TRBD2 (6 bases). The V and J ends lost 1 base and 2 bases respectively, with 12 bases between them. CDR1 is LNHDA and CDR2 is SQIVND in the germline V gene (reference sequence). CDR3 size: 15 residues.

The chain employs TRBV12-3 or TRBV12-4 and TRBJ1-2; D may be TRBD1 (5 bases). V was shortened by 1 base and J by 9 bases, with 12 bases between the two germline ends. The CDR3 totals 13 residues. For the CDR3, the DNA is TGTGCCAGCAGTTTAGACGGGGGGATAAGCTACACCTTC. Amino acids: CASSLDGGISYTF.

Worth noting for this clone: Given a much more abundant clone one base away, this may be a read error. The CDR3 DNA sequence: TGTGCCAGCAGTTTCGGGGGGGCCGAGCAGTACTTC. Protein sequence: CASSFGGAEQYF. V gene TRBV12-3 or TRBV12-4 combines with J gene TRBJ2-7; 8 nucleotides agree with TRBD2. The CDR3 contains 12 residues. V shed 3 bases, J shed 6 bases, and the junction held 1 base outside the gene matches.

The gene calls are TRBV4-1 and TRBJ2-7; D might be TRBD1 (6 bases). The CDR3 extends over 15 amino acids. V was pared by 1 base and J by 3 bases, with 13 bases between. The germline V gene encodes CDR1 MGHRA and CDR2 YSYEKL. CDR3 in amino acids: CASSQAPGAYYEQYF. The CDR3 DNA sequence: TGCGCCAGCAGCCAAGCCCCAGGGGCGTACTACGAGCAGTACTTC.

The rearrangement uses TRBV30 and TRBJ1-1; 11 nucleotides align to TRBD1. After removal of 3 bases from V and 8 bases from J, the junction contained 8 bases not matched to a gene. CDR3 length: 14 residues. Germline V gene sequence: CDR1 GTSNPN, CDR2 SVGIG (reference sequence). The CDR3 DNA sequence: TGTGCCTGGAGCCTTAGGACAGGGGGCTGGGAAGCTTTCTTT. Protein sequence: CAWSLRTGGWEAFF.